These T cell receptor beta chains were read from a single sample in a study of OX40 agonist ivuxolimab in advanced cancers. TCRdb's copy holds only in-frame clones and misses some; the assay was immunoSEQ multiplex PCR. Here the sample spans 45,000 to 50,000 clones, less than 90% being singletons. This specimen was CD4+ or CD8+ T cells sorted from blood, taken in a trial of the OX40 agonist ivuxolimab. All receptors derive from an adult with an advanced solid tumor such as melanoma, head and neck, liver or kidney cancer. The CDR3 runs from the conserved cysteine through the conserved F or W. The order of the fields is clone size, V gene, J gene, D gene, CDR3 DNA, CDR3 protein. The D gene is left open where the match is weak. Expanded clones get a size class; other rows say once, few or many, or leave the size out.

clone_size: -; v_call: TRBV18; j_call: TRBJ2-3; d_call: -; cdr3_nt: TGTGCCAGCTCACCGGACAGTAGCACAGATACGCAGTATTTT; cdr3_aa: CASSPDSSTDTQYF
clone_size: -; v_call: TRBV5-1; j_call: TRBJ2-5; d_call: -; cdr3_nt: TGCGCCAGCAGCTGGGCGGGGAGCGGGGAGACCCAGTACTTC; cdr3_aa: CASSWAGSGETQYF
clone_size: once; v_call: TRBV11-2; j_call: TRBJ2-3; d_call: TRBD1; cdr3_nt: TGTGCCAGCAGCATACAGGGGATGGGCACAGATACGCAGTATTTT; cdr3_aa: CASSIQGMGTDTQYF
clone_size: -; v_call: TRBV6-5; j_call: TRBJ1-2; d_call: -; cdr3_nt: TGTGCCACCTTACTTCGACAGGTTGGCTACACCTTC; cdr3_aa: CATLLRQVGYTF
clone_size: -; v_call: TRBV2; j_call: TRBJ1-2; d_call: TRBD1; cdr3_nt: TGTGCCAGCTGGGGGACAGGGGGATTAGCTAACTATGGCTACACCTTC; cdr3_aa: CASWGTGGLANYGYTF
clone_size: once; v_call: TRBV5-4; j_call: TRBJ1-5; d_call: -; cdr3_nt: TGTGCCAGCAGCTTGGACAGTCAGCCCCAGCATTTT; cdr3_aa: CASSLDSQPQHF
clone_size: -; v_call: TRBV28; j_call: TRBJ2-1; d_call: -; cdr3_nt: TGTGCCAGCAGTCCCCTAGGAGCGGAAAGAGGAGATGAGCAGTTCTTC; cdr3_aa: CASSPLGAERGDEQFF
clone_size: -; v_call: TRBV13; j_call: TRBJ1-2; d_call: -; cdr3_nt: TGTGCCAGCAGCGCCACCCCACAGGGATCAGATGGCTACACCTTC; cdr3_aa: CASSATPQGSDGYTF
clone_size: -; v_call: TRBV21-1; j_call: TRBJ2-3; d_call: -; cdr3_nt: TGTGCCAGCAGCAAATTCGTGGGGGGGGTCCGGAGGGCAGATACGCAGTATTTT; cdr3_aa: CASSKFVGGVRRADTQYF
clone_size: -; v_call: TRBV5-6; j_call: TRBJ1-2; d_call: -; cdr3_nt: TGTGCCAGCAGAACAGCCACAGACTTCCGGGGGAAAGGGGCCTATGGCTACACCTTC; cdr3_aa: CASRTATDFRGKGAYGYTF